Sequencing of this TCR beta chain was carried out in a study of metastatic and nonmetastatic thyroid tumors (TCRdb year 2020). In the study overall: Repertoires from peripheral blood and from tumor or nodule tissue samples of malignant and benign thyroid patients were compared.

Here is what the overall study found, with its caveats: In both blood and tumor samples, TCR beta diversity was reported to be significantly higher in malignant tumors than in benign nodules.

This clone showed up many times. Its antigen remains undetermined. No base quality values were provided; no much bigger clone lies one nucleotide off. Library preparation employed PCR. Sequencing was performed on an Illumina HiSeq 4000. High-throughput sequencing was used to profile the TCR beta-chain CDR3 region of each patient. The source study handled its data this way. A classifier to discriminate distant-metastatic papillary thyroid cancer patients was built from CDR3 differences across clinicopathological groups. The Shannon index was used to measure repertoire diversity, and the Morisita-Horn index was used to measure how similar tumor and blood repertoires were. TCRdb's own reprocessing of the public reads used fastp at Q25 and MiXCR and kept productive beta chains. The authors' filters were not applied to this entry. The sample profile shows over 65,000 clones; around 13% of them were found once. More than 7% of the sample is taken by the ten largest.

None of the patients had been given any treatment before thyroid surgery. Using T-cell receptor beta sequencing, the researchers looked back retrospectively at clinical samples from patients, gathered between about 2012 and 2019. The germline V gene (reference sequence) gives CDR1 as LNHDA and CDR2 as SQIVND. The V end loses 4 bases and the J end loses 0 bases, and a stretch of 7 bases separates them. There are 14 amino acids in the CDR3, from cysteine to phenylalanine inclusive. Left in the record is the CDR3 DNA by itself, 42 bases read in frame from the first base. The sequence derives from a female donor with papillary thyroid cancer or a benign thyroid nodule (not recorded which). Some clones in this sample may be carry-over from other donors' samples. Source material: tumor tissue. The V and J genes are TRBV19 and TRBJ2-1; no D gene call is confident. CDR3 protein: CASSRVDSYNEQFF. The nucleotides are TGTGCCAGTAGTAGAGTAGACTCCTACAATGAGCAGTTCTTC.